This entry lists 22 T cell receptor beta chains sequenced from one sample in a study of cytomegalovirus exposure and HLA in healthy donors. Primers for the PCR totalled 60 Vbeta and 13 Jbeta. Sequencing was performed with immunoSEQ multiplex PCR; in TCRdb, only in-frame clones are kept and a portion is missing. The data contain fewer than 350,000 clones, 85% to 90% of them singletons. The sample was PBMCs. These receptors were obtained from a woman younger than 35 in good health and CMV-seronegative.

This chain links TRBV19 with TRBJ1-6; D call uncertain. This CDR3 comprises 13 residues. V dropped 5 bases and J dropped 9 bases, with 11 bases sitting between them. The V gene's germline CDR1 is LNHDA and CDR2 SQIVND (reference sequence). The CDR3 protein is CASSPRDRSPLHF. For the CDR3, the DNA is TGTGCCAGTAGTCCCCGGGATCGTTCACCCCTCCACTTT.

The chain uses TRBV6-1 and TRBJ1-1, with 7 bases aligning to TRBD1. The CDR3 extends over 13 amino acids. Trimming cost V 5 bases and J 4 bases; bases outside gene matches: 4. Looked up from germline, CDR1 is MNHNS and CDR2 is SASEGT. CDR3 bases: TGTGCCAGCAGTCTACAGGGGATCACTGAAGCTTTCTTT. Translating gives CASSLQGITEAFF.

The chain has TRBV12-2 and TRBJ1-1; no DNA check was done on the table's D call, TRBD1. TRBV12-2 is described as a pseudogene. The CDR3 is made up of 22 amino acids. The CDR3, as DNA: TGTGCAAGTCGCTTAGGGCACCAGGTCAGGGCGCGGATCCCGATCATGAACACTGAAGCTTTCTTT. Amino acid sequence: CASRLGHQVRARIPIMNTEAFF.

V is TRBV5-6 and J is TRBJ1-6; D unresolved. V was pared by 6 bases and J by 3 bases, with 13 bases between. Germline V CDR1 and CDR2: SGHDT, YYEEEE. The CDR3 is 15 residues long. CDR3 residues: CASTPRGSYNSPLHF. As DNA, the CDR3 is TGTGCCAGCACCCCGAGAGGGAGCTATAATTCACCCCTCCACTTT.

Only one count was recorded for this clone. The chain carries TRBV18 and TRBJ1-1, with D tentatively TRBD1 (6 bases). Germline assignment: CDR1 KGHSH and CDR2 LQKENI. V lost 2 bases to trimming and J lost 3 bases, with 10 bases between them. The CDR3 totals 14 residues. The CDR3: CASSPMDSDTEAFF. The CDR3 DNA reads TGTGCCAGCTCACCAATGGACAGTGACACTGAAGCTTTCTTT.

The gene calls are TRBV4-1 and TRBJ1-6; D call uncertain. CDR3 length: 15 residues. V lost 0 bases to trimming and J lost 7 bases, with 10 bases between them. In germline, CDR1 is MGHRA, CDR2 YSYEKL. CDR3 DNA sequence: TGCGCCAGCAGCCAAGATCGAGGAGTGAATTCACCCCTCCACTTT. Amino acids: CASSQDRGVNSPLHF.

In this sample, this clone turned up a few times. This rearrangement joins TRBV5-4 to TRBJ1-1; TRBD1 agrees at 8 bases. V trimming: 4 bases; J trimming: 6 bases; junction bases outside the gene matches: 8. The germline V gene has CDR1 SGHNT and CDR2 YYREEE (reference sequence). This CDR3 spans 14 amino acids. The CDR3 protein is CASSLGQGRAEAFF. The CDR3 DNA reads TGTGCCAGCAGCCTCGGACAGGGCAGGGCTGAAGCTTTCTTT.

The rearrangement joins TRBV5-4 to TRBJ2-1; 11 positions match TRBD2. CDR1 SGHNT and CDR2 YYREEE come from the germline V gene (reference sequence). CDR3 size: 17 residues. Trimming removed 5 bases from V and 6 bases from J; junction bases left unmatched: 13. This CDR3 is CASRLGMGLAVVNEQFF. DNA for the CDR3: TGTGCCAGCAGGCTGGGGATGGGACTAGCGGTCGTCAATGAGCAGTTCTTC. The full variable domain, its missing parts supplied by reference TRBV5-4 and TRBJ2-1, is ETGVTQSPTHLIKTRGQQVTLRCSSQSGHNTVSWYQQALGQGPQFIFQYYREEENGRGNFPPRFSGLQFPNYSSELNVNALELDDSALYLCASRLGMGLAVVNEQFFGPGTRLTVL.

The gene calls are TRBV29-1 and TRBJ1-1; 7 bases fit TRBD1. Per germline, CDR1 SQVTM and CDR2 ANQGSEA. The V gene end was trimmed by 3 bases and the J gene end by 2 bases; junction bases not matched to a gene: 3. The length of the CDR3 is 13 residues. This chain's CDR3 is CSVETGINTEAFF. The CDR3, as DNA: TGCAGCGTTGAGACAGGGATAAACACTGAAGCTTTCTTT.

The chain combines TRBV2 with TRBJ2-7; TRBD1 matches 8 bases. The CDR3 spans 14 residues. V shed 3 bases and J 0 bases; nucleotides not matched to a gene: 1. Germline CDR1 and CDR2: SNHLY and FYNNEI. The CDR3 here is CASSEDRDSYEQYF. The CDR3 nucleotides read TGTGCCAGCAGTGAGGACAGGGACTCCTACGAGCAGTACTTC.

This chain links TRBV4-2 with TRBJ1-3, with TRBD1 matching 9 bases. Germline V CDR1 and CDR2: LGHNA, YNFKEQ. The J segment lost 4 bases and the V segment lost 4 bases, leaving 11 bases of the junction unmatched. The CDR3 runs 17 residues. As DNA, the CDR3 is TGTGCCAGCAGCCCATACCAGGGACAGGGTTCCGGAAACACCATATATTTT. Its translation is CASSPYQGQGSGNTIYF.

The CDR3 nucleotides are TGTGCCAGCAGTGTGTGGAGGAGAGAAGCTTTCTTT. This codes for CASSVWRREAFF. The chain is built from TRBV2 and TRBJ1-1, with D unresolved. Germline CDR1 is SNHLY and CDR2 is FYNNEI. There are 12 residues in the CDR3. The V gene lost 4 bases and the J gene lost 8 bases, with 11 bases spanning the gap.

The J gene is TRBJ2-3, the V gene TRBV6-4, with 11 bases identical to TRBD2. Germline CDR1 is MRHNA and CDR2 is SNTAGT. The CDR3 is made up of 15 amino acids. V trimming: 5 bases; J trimming: 4 bases; junction bases outside the gene matches: 5. The CDR3 loop reads CASSLSGGDADTQYF. CDR3 DNA: TGTGCCAGCAGTCTTAGCGGGGGGGATGCAGATACGCAGTATTTT.

A word on this clone: One end of the junction is discordant with germline, which a read error may explain. V and J are TRBV7-9 and TRBJ1-1, with a tentative D call TRBD1 (5 bases). This CDR3 is 15 amino acids long. Germline V gives CDR1 SEHNR, CDR2 FQNEAQ (reference sequence). Here the CDR3 reads CSSSSNPGQGAEAFF. Here the CDR3 DNA reads TGTTCCAGCAGCTCGAATCCAGGGCAGGGCGCTGAAGCTTTCTTT.

The gene calls are TRBV9 and TRBJ2-3; 7 bases line up with TRBD2. The CDR3 has 16 amino acids. V lost 0 bases and J lost 0; bases outside the gene matches: 4. The germline CDR1 and CDR2 sequences are SGDLS and YYNGEE. As DNA, the CDR3 is TGTGCCAGCAGCGTAGATCTCGGGGGGAGCACAGATACGCAGTATTTT. Protein: CASSVDLGGSTDTQYF.

The sample holds one count of this clone. V gene TRBV9 combines with J gene TRBJ1-5, with a possible D match to TRBD1 (5 bases). Germline values: CDR1 SGDLS, CDR2 YYNGEE. This CDR3 region has 15 residues. Deletions cut 0 bases from V and 7 bases from J, with 14 bases between. The CDR3 DNA is TGTGCCAGCAGCGTAGCTGGAGGGGTAGAACAGCCCCAGCATTTT. Translation: CASSVAGGVEQPQHF.

The chain joins TRBV5-4 to TRBJ1-2, with D perhaps matching TRBD1 (6 bases). The CDR3 contains 14 residues. Germline V gene sequence: CDR1 SGHNT, CDR2 YYREEE (reference sequence). V lost 7 bases, J lost 5 bases, and 18 bases lay in between. DNA of the CDR3: TGTGCCAGCGGCGGCCCACAGGGTGGGTATGGCTACACCTTC. Its translation is CASGGPQGGYGYTF.

The rearrangement joins TRBV4-1 to TRBJ2-3; D is perhaps TRBD2 (5 bases). The CDR3 has 17 residues. The germline CDR1 and CDR2 sequences are MGHRA and YSYEKL. V was trimmed by 5 bases and J by 10 bases, leaving 28 bases between them. The CDR3 spells CASSTRTAADSAGPQYF. The CDR3 DNA is TGCGCCAGCAGCACTCGGACCGCTGCGGACTCCGCTGGGCCGCAGTATTTT.

The chain joins TRBV6-5 to TRBJ1-2; D unresolved. Germline CDR1 MNHEY, CDR2 SVGAGI. V was clipped by 7 bases and J by 5 bases, with 17 bases between them. The CDR3 is made up of 14 amino acids. The CDR3 DNA is TGTGCCAGCACCCCTGGGAGGGCGCCTTATGGCTACACCTTC. It translates to CASTPGRAPYGYTF.

The genes are TRBV5-1 and TRBJ1-1, with a tentative D call TRBD1 (5 bases). The length of the CDR3 is 14 residues. The ends were cut back, 4 bases at V and 3 bases at J, with 13 bases in the middle. The germline V gene encodes CDR1 SGHRS and CDR2 YFSETQ. The DNA for the CDR3 is TGCGCCAGCAGCCCCGAAGGAGGGGACACTGAAGCTTTCTTT. Translating gives CASSPEGGDTEAFF.

The V gene is TRBV6-5, the J gene TRBJ2-5; 10 positions match TRBD1. With the DNA end fitting TRBJ2-7 better, the J assignment may be wrong. The CDR3 length is 16 residues. The germline CDR1 and CDR2 sequences are MNHEY and SVGAGI. The CDR3 DNA reads as TGTGCCAGCAGTTACGGATGGACAGGGGGTTCCTACGAGCAGTACTTC. It is translated as CASSYGWTGGSYEQYF.

As to this clone: One end of the junction varies from germline; a read error may be responsible. Different DNA sequences within this sample yield the same CDR3. The chain has TRBV5-1 and TRBJ1-6; maybe TRBD1 (6 bases). Germline CDR1 is SGHRS and CDR2 is YFSETQ. The CDR3 is 16 residues long. CDR3 DNA: TGCGCCAGCAGCAGGGGGACCGGGACCCCTAATTCCCCCCTCCACTTT. This gives the protein CASSRGTGTPNSPLHF.